Listed below are T cell receptor beta chains from one sample, sequenced in a study of OX40 agonist ivuxolimab in advanced cancers. Sequenced by immunoSEQ multiplex PCR; TCRdb stores in-frame clones only, minus some. The sample shows about 7,800 clones, roughly 73% of them seen only once. The sequencing here drew on CD4+ or CD8+ T cells sorted from blood, taken in a trial of the OX40 agonist ivuxolimab. These receptors all stem from an adult with an advanced solid tumor such as melanoma, head and neck, liver or kidney cancer. Both conserved end residues are part of each CDR3. The D gene is left open where the match is weak. Not every row has a clone size; where given, it reads once, few, many or a size class.

>TRBV11-3|-|TRBD1|TRBJ2-7
TGTGCCAGCAGCTCCCGGGACAGGGAGAACGAGCAGTACTTC
CASSSRDRENEQYF
>TRBV13|many|-|TRBJ1-1
TGTGCCAGCAGCTTAGGGCGGAGTGAAGCTTTCTTT
CASSLGRSEAFF
>TRBV28|many|TRBD1|TRBJ2-5
TGTGCCAGCAGACCTCTCACCGGGACAGGGACGCAAGAGACCCAGTACTTC
CASRPLTGTGTQETQYF
>TRBV4-1|once|-|TRBJ2-7
TGCGCCAGCAGCCAAGGAGACTCCGGCGCCGAGCAGTACTTC
CASSQGDSGAEQYF
>TRBV2|-|TRBD2|TRBJ2-7
TGTGCCAGCACATCGGGGGGGGACTACGAGCAGTACTTC
CASTSGGDYEQYF
>TRBV4-1|-|-|TRBJ1-1
TGCGCCAGCGGGGCTTACGAGAAGACTGAAGCTTTCTTT
CASGAYEKTEAFF
>TRBV27|-|TRBD2|TRBJ2-7
TGTGCCAGCAGTTTAACTAGCGGGGGGGCCTACGAGCAGTACTTC
CASSLTSGGAYEQYF
>TRBV13|-|-|TRBJ2-3
TGTGCCAGCAGCCCTAGCGTTGGAGGGGCAGATACGCAGTATTTT
CASSPSVGGADTQYF
>TRBV28|-|-|TRBJ1-5
TGTGCCAGCCAAGGAGATCAGCCCCAGCATTTT
CASQGDQPQHF
>TRBV27|many|-|TRBJ2-3
TGTGCCACCAGTGGACTGATCACAGATACGCAGTATTTT
CATSGLITDTQYF
>TRBV2|-|-|TRBJ2-5
TGTGCCAGCAGCTTAACCAACAGCAAAGAGACCCAGTACTTC
CASSLTNSKETQYF
>TRBV7-2|-|-|TRBJ1-5
TGTGCCAGCAGCTTAGTACAGGGCAATCAGCCCCAGCATTTT
CASSLVQGNQPQHF
>TRBV9|-|-|TRBJ2-1
TGTGCCAGCAGCCCTGGGAATGAGCAGTTCTTC
CASSPGNEQFF
>TRBV7-2|-|TRBD1|TRBJ1-3
TGTGCCAGCAGCTTATTAAGAACAGGGGAAGATGGAAACACCATATATTTT
CASSLLRTGEDGNTIYF
>TRBV4-3|-|-|TRBJ2-1
TGCGCCAGCAGCCAGGGGGGAGGAACTCACAATGAGCAGTTCTTC
CASSQGGGTHNEQFF
>TRBV9|-|-|TRBJ2-2
TGTGCCAGCAGCTCCACAGGGCGCGGCACCGGGGAGCTGTTTTTT
CASSSTGRGTGELFF
>TRBV18|few|-|TRBJ2-7
TGTGCCAGCTCACCACAGGAAACCTACGAGCAGTACTTC
CASSPQETYEQYF
>TRBV6-1|many|-|TRBJ2-7
TGTGCCAGCAGTGAAAAAGGCCGCCGGGCTAGCGAAGAGTACTTC
CASSEKGRRASEEYF
>TRBV7-9|-|-|TRBJ1-2
TGTGCCAGCACCTTGGACAGTAACTATGGCTACACCTTC
CASTLDSNYGYTF
>TRBV2|few|-|TRBJ2-7
TGTGCCAGCAGTCGGGGGCAGGGGTTAGGGTACGAGCAGTACTTC
CASSRGQGLGYEQYF
>TRBV28|-|TRBD1|TRBJ1-1
TGTGCCAGCAGGGCAGGACAGGGTTGGAACACTGAAGCTTTCTTT
CASRAGQGWNTEAFF
>TRBV2|once|-|TRBJ2-3
TGTGCCAGCCATTCGACAGATACGCAGTATTTT
CASHSTDTQYF
>TRBV4-1|-|-|TRBJ1-5
TGCGCCAGCAGCCAAGACCGGGCGCAGAGCAATCAGCCCCAGCATTTT
CASSQDRAQSNQPQHF
>TRBV16|-|-|TRBJ2-5
TGTGCCAGCAGCCCCCAGGACGGGACGGCCCAGTACTTC
CASSPQDGTAQYF
>TRBV27|-|-|TRBJ1-1
TGTGCCAGCAACCAGGGGATTGGGGGCACCACTGAAACTTTCTTT
CASNQGIGGTTETFF
>TRBV10-2|-|-|TRBJ2-7
TGCGCCAGCAGTGAAGGTGGCGAGCAGTACTTC
CASSEGGEQYF
>TRBV9|-|-|TRBJ1-3
TGTGCCAGCAGCGTAGGGGACTCTGGAAACACCATATATTTT
CASSVGDSGNTIYF
>TRBV7-2|-|-|TRBJ2-1
TGTGCCAGCAGCTTCTACGGACGCTCGGGCAATGAGCAGTTCTTC
CASSFYGRSGNEQFF
>TRBV13|-|TRBD1|TRBJ1-6
TGTGCCAGCAGCTCGACAGGGGGATCACCCCTCCACTTT
CASSSTGGSPLHF
>TRBV6-6|once|-|TRBJ1-1
TGTGCCAGCAGTTTTGGGACAGAAGCTTTCTTT
CASSFGTEAFF
>TRBV7-9|few|TRBD2|TRBJ2-5
TGTGCCAGCAGCCGTTCCTATAGCGGGAGGGAAGAGACCCAGTACTTC
CASSRSYSGREETQYF
>TRBV28|-|-|TRBJ2-7
TGTGCCAGCAGTTTCCCCCCCACAGTATTCCCTTACGAGCAGTACTTC
CASSFPPTVFPYEQYF
>TRBV11-1|-|-|TRBJ2-2
TGTGCCAGCAACCAGCAGGGAATCGTCGGGGAGCTGTTTTTT
CASNQQGIVGELFF
>TRBV25-1|-|-|TRBJ1-5
TGTGCCAGCAGTTTAGCCGCGAGACGGCCCCAGCATTTT
CASSLAARRPQHF
>TRBV6-6|-|-|TRBJ2-3
TGTGCCAGCAGTTACTCGACTAGCACAGATACGCAGTATTTT
CASSYSTSTDTQYF
>TRBV6-4|once|-|TRBJ2-1
TGTGCCAGCAGTCTCCTCCCCTACAATGAGCAGTTCTTC
CASSLLPYNEQFF
>TRBV7-2|-|TRBD2|TRBJ2-2
TGTGCCAGCAGCCCCTCCACTAGCGGGGGCCCCGGGGAGCTGTTTTTT
CASSPSTSGGPGELFF
>TRBV29-1|few|TRBD1|TRBJ2-5
TGCAGCGTTGACTTGGACAGGGTCCAAGAGACCCAGTACTTC
CSVDLDRVQETQYF
>TRBV5-1|-|TRBD1|TRBJ2-3
TGCGCCAGCAGCTTCGGGACAGGGGATCTCGATACGCAGTATTTT
CASSFGTGDLDTQYF
>TRBV7-2|-|-|TRBJ2-7
TGTGCCAGCAGCCCCTCCTACGAGCAGTACTTC
CASSPSYEQYF
>TRBV6-5|-|TRBD2|TRBJ2-7
TGTGCCAGCAGCGATACTAGCGGGGATTACGAGCAGTACTTC
CASSDTSGDYEQYF
>TRBV5-5|once|-|TRBJ2-3
TGTGCCAGCAGCTTGAAGGTCACAGATACGCAGTATTTT
CASSLKVTDTQYF
>TRBV4-1|-|-|TRBJ1-2
TGCGCCAGCAGCCAGACAAGGCCACGACTCGGAGGGGATAATGGCTACACCTTC
CASSQTRPRLGGDNGYTF